The T cell receptor beta chain described here comes from a study of beta chain features in type 1 diabetes. Study conclusions and caveats: Shortening of TCRB CDR3s, moderate but significant, appeared in all four CD4+ subsets of Type 1 diabetes patients. A closer apparent resemblance between naive, central memory and Treg TCRB repertoires was seen in patients than in healthy donors. Junctions at VDJ sites from type 1 diabetes patients had fewer insertions and more deletions.

The whole isolated RNA underwent reverse transcription, so sequencing captured expressed TCRB transcripts. Libraries were prepared by immunoSEQ multiplex PCR; TCRdb keeps only in-frame clonotypes and omits some of them. The profile shows approximately 150,000 clones, 9% of them singletons. A remark on this clone: Its antigen is currently unknown.

Germline V gene data show CDR1 as SGHRS and CDR2 as YFSETQ. Trimming pared 0 bases from V and 0 bases from J, leaving 10 bases between. CDR3 length: 17 amino acids. The TCR sequence derives from a man under 40 with type 1 diabetes. The sequenced sample consisted of central memory CD4+ T cells from blood. The rearrangement joins TRBV5-1 to TRBJ2-6, with unresolved D. The CDR3 region has the DNA TGCGCCAGCAGCTTGGGCTCCTACTACTCTGGGGCCAACGTCCTGACTTTC. Residues: CASSLGSYYSGANVLTF.